This T cell receptor beta chain was recovered during a study of shared clonotypes between healthy human individuals. Study in general: Used for every donor were three CD4 naive, three CD4 memory, two CD8 naive and one CD8 memory plate. Study conclusions and caveats: Naive CD4 clonotype sharing across four donors was approximately 5%.

The CDR3 is 14 amino acids. Germline CDR1 KGHSH, CDR2 LQKENI. V lost 6 bases and J 2 bases, leaving 14 bases between the germline ends. Regarding this clone: Antigen unknown.

Naive CD8 cells lacked CD45RO, underwent positive selection for CCR7 and left out terminally differentiated effector memory CD45RA+ cells. The donors, healthy adults who were HIV-negative, had experienced no recent acute infections or vaccinations. In the authors' methods: Filtering differed for immunoSEQ, which gave only junction sequences without quality scores. Assay: immunoSEQ multiplex PCR; the TCRdb copy retains only in-frame clones and omits some. D and trimming were read from the DNA, whereas the V and J calls and clone size are those reported in that table. The sample consists of over 2,000,000 clones, just over 90% of them appearing once.

Sequences were obtained from naive CD8+ T cells from PBMCs. The chain joins TRBV18 to TRBJ2-7, with a tentative D call TRBD1 (6 bases). The TCR comes from a man between 18 and 29 years old in good health. Some clones in this sample may be carry-over from other donors' samples. CDR3 sequence reads: CASSPWDKTYEQYF. The CDR3 coding sequence is TGTGCCAGCTCTCCCTGGGACAAGACCTACGAGCAGTACTTC.